This T cell receptor delta chain derives from a study of human gamma delta and Vdelta1 T cells (dated by TCRdb to 2017 to 2018). For context, the study as a whole: Delta One T cells, Vd1+ gamma-delta T cells, were investigated in the study as cytotoxic effectors against acute myeloid leukemia. What the research found in general, with its limitations: Delta One T cells were reported as polyclonal and as showing broad cytotoxic targeting of acute myeloid leukemia.

Libraries were made using PCR. TCRdb lists the instrument as Illumina MiSeq. In TCRdb, clones were called once more from the public reads by CATT, and rows of identical DNA were later combined. Counted in this sample were thousands of delta-chain clones; 40% of them appeared once. The ten top clones hold approximately 6.3% of the sample. Including the terminal cysteine and phenylalanine, the CDR3 comprises 17 residues. Of the read, only the CDR3 DNA is kept; its 51 bases are in frame from base 1. The germline V gene yields TSWWSYY for CDR1 and QGS for CDR2. Cut back by 2 bases and 0 bases, the V and J ends lie 16 bases apart. Compared with the rest of its sample, this clone is medium-sized (0.01 to 0.1%). It has no known antigen specificity. Base qualities are not provided; no much larger clone lies one nucleotide away.

The chain is assembled from TRDV1 and TRDJ1; the D segment cannot be called with confidence. Sequenced sample: Vdelta1 gamma-delta T cells from blood grown in culture (DOT cells). The cell subset or site label corresponds to: Delta One T cells, in vitro expanded/differentiated Vd1+ gamma-delta T cells. This receptor was taken from a human donor in good health. The CDR3 corresponds to CALGELGHYHYTDKLIF. The DNA reads TGTGCTCTTGGGGAATTAGGTCACTACCACTACACCGATAAACTCATCTTT.